This TCR beta chain was profiled in a study of T cells in Graves' hyperthyroidism and ophthalmopathy. The wider study: Peripheral blood sampling occurred at initial diagnosis, before any treatment. Findings and caveats of the study: For ophthalmopathy, model prediction preceded onset by a median 6.5 months. Most thyroid-expanded clonotypes above 0.001 were also found in blood.

Comment on this clonotype: Its antigen is still unknown. A junction end diverges from the germline sequence, so it may reflect a read error.

This CDR3 has 15 residues. Germline CDR1 is SGHRS and CDR2 is YFSETQ. The authors obtained PBMCs from over 8 ml of fresh peripheral blood. Amplified TCR beta CDR3 regions derived from RNA transcripts. The primer set for the first-round RT-PCR of the TCR CDR3 was HTBI. Each CDR3 protein is one row after TCRdb ran MiXCR on the multiplex PCR reads. The sample carries fewer than 350,000 distinct CDR3 sequences, 21% recorded once. Sequencing input: blood. The chain recombines TRBV5-1 with TRBJ2-2, with D maybe TRBD2 (6 bases). This TCR came from a woman in her forties or fifties with Graves' hyperthyroidism. This CDR3 is CASRPWGGSTGELFF. CDR3 coding DNA: TGTGCCAGCCGACCCTGGGGAGGTAGCACCGGGGAGCTGTTTTTT.